Presented here are 9 T cell receptor beta chains from one specimen sequenced in a study of control samples from healthy donors and cancer patients. The protocol was immunoSEQ multiplex PCR, while the TCRdb copy is restricted to in-frame clones and leaves out a portion. There are about 110,000 clones in the sample; about 89% occur only once, and under 20% lies in the top ten. Sequencing was carried out using blood. The origin of the receptors is a woman aged 45-60 years in good health.

V and J are TRBV7-8 and TRBJ1-6; the D gene is possibly TRBD1 (6 bases). The germline CDR1 and CDR2 sequences are SGHVS and FQNEAQ. This CDR3 region has 16 residues. V was shortened by 0 bases and J by 10 bases, with 16 bases between the two germline ends. The CDR3 protein is CASSLAGQFAGSPLHF. The CDR3, as DNA: TGTGCCAGCAGCTTAGCCGGACAGTTTGCGGGATCACCCCTCCACTTT.

This chain joins TRBV6-2 or TRBV6-3 and TRBJ1-1; D perhaps matches TRBD1 (5 bases). Germline V gene lookup returns CDR1 MNHEY and CDR2 SVGEGT. V lost 7 bases to trimming and J lost 3 bases, with 18 bases between them. The CDR3 consists of 15 residues. The CDR3 DNA is TGTGCCAGCACCCCTCTGCAGCGGGGCCACACTGAAGCTTTCTTT. Translated, it gives CASTPLQRGHTEAFF.

The chain uses TRBV5-6 and TRBJ2-5; D assignment may be TRBD1 or TRBD2 (5 bases each). Per germline, CDR1 SGHDT and CDR2 YYEEEE. The CDR3 runs to 14 residues. Trimming took off 4 bases at V and 7 bases at J, with 17 bases between the two ends. The CDR3 region is CASSPLGPSATQYF. In DNA form, the CDR3 reads TGTGCCAGCAGCCCCTTGGGACCCTCGGCGACCCAGTACTTC.

The rearrangement joins TRBV25-1 to TRBJ1-2, with D uncertain. CDR3 length: 15 residues. V gave up 4 bases and J gave up 4 bases, with 16 bases separating them. The germline V gene encodes CDR1 MGHDK and CDR2 SYGVNS. This CDR3 is CASSGPLGRGYGYTF. For the CDR3, the DNA is TGTGCCAGCAGTGGTCCCTTGGGGAGAGGCTATGGCTACACCTTC.

The chain is built from TRBV2 and TRBJ1-1, with TRBD1 as a possible D gene (6 bases). Germline V gene lookup returns CDR1 SNHLY and CDR2 FYNNEI. This CDR3 contains 14 residues. Trimming took off 6 bases at V and 6 bases at J, with 17 bases between the two ends. The CDR3, as DNA: TGTGCCAGCAGCCAACAGGGAGTGGGTGCTGAAGCTTTCTTT. Translating it yields CASSQQGVGAEAFF.

This chain joins TRBV6-5 and TRBJ2-2; D uncertain. CDR3 length: 13 residues. The V end was cut by 1 base, the J end by 9 bases, with 9 bases between. Germline V gene data show CDR1 as MNHEY and CDR2 as SVGAGI. The CDR3 is CASSYFDGWELFF. In DNA, the CDR3 is TGTGCCAGCAGTTACTTTGATGGCTGGGAGCTGTTTTTT.

This chain connects TRBV15 to TRBJ2-7; the D gene is possibly TRBD2 (6 bases). The CDR3 spans 15 residues. Trimming took off 2 bases at V and 0 bases at J, with 11 bases between the two ends. Germline V lookup: CDR1 LNHNV, CDR2 YYDKDF (reference sequence). In nucleotides, the CDR3 is TGTGCCACCAGCAGACCTAGCGTGGGCTCCTACGAGCAGTACGTC. It translates to CATSRPSVGSYEQYV.

This rearrangement joins TRBV30 to TRBJ1-1, with TRBD1 matching 9 bases. V was clipped by 2 bases and J by 3 bases; unmatched bases: 4. This CDR3 is 14 amino acids long. The V gene's germline CDR1 is GTSNPN and CDR2 SVGIG (reference sequence). The CDR3 here is CAWSYRDRDTEAFF. The CDR3 DNA follows: TGTGCCTGGAGTTACAGGGACAGGGACACTGAAGCTTTCTTT.

The chain carries TRBV6-2 or TRBV6-3 and TRBJ1-2, with D uncertain. With 5 bases removed from V and 1 base from J, the gap between germline ends came to 5 bases. CDR1 is MNHEY and CDR2 is SVGEGT in the germline V gene. This CDR3 is 12 amino acids long. The CDR3 loop reads CASSPLNYGYTF. CDR3 nucleotide sequence: TGTGCCAGCAGTCCCCTTAACTATGGCTACACCTTC.